This TCR beta chain is from a study of T cell repertoires in cytomegalovirus infection. Study-wide results and limits: There were HLA-C-restricted CMV-specific TCR beta clonotypes dominating the ex vivo response. Carriage of CMV together with the relevant HLA was identifiable through cumulative public TCR beta family frequency.

Comments on this clonotype: The antigen is unknown.

The CDR3 sequence is 13 residues long. The germline V gene has CDR1 MGHDK and CDR2 SYGVNS. V lost 2 bases and J lost 1, with 5 bases in between. TCRdb analysed the reads with MiXCR anew, one entry per CDR3 protein. The sample lists a few hundred thousand distinct CDR3 sequences, around a sixth occurring once. This TCR was recovered from a human donor in good health (CMV status not recorded). Some clones in this sample may be carry-over from other donors' samples. This chain connects TRBV25-1 to TRBJ2-5, with unresolved D. Input material: PBMCs. CDR3 coding DNA: TGTGCCAGCAGTGAAAAGGGCCAAGAGACCCAGTACTTC. This codes for CASSEKGQETQYF.